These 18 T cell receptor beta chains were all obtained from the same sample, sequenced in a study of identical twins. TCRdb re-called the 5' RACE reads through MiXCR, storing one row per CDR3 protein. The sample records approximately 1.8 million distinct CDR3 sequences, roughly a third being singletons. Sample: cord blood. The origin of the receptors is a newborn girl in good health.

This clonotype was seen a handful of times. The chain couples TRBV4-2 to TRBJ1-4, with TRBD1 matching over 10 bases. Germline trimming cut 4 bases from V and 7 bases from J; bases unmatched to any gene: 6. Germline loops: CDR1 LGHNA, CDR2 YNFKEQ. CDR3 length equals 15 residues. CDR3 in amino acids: CASSLWTGGGEKLFF. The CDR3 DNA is TGTGCCAGCAGCCTCTGGACAGGGGGAGGTGAAAAACTGTTTTTT.

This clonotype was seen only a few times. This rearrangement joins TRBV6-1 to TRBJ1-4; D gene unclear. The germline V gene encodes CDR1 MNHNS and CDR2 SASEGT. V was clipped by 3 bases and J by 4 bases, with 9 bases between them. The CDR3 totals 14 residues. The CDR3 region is CASSEDKVNEKLFF. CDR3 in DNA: TGTGCCAGCAGTGAGGATAAAGTTAATGAAAAACTGTTTTTT.

The CDR3 reads CASSQDVSLASYADTQYF. CDR3 DNA: TGCGCCAGCAGCCAAGATGTGAGTCTAGCGTCCTACGCAGATACGCAGTATTTT. The chain recombines TRBV4-1 with TRBJ2-3, with a possible D match to TRBD2 (6 bases). The CDR3 has 18 amino acids. Germline V CDR1 and CDR2: MGHRA, YSYEKL. V was shortened by 0 bases and J by 4 bases, with 20 bases between the two germline ends.

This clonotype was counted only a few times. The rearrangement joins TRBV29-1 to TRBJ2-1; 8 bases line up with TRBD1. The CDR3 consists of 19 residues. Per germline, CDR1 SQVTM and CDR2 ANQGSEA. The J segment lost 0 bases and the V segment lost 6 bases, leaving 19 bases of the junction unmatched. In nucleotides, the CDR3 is TGCAGCGTCGACGGTAGGACAGGGCCCCGGCAAAGCTCCTACAATGAGCAGTTCTTC. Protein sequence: CSVDGRTGPRQSSYNEQFF.

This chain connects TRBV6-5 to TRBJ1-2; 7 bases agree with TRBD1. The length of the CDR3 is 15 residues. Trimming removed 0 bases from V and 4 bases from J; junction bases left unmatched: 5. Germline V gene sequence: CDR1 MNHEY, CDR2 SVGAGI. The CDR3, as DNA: TGTGCCAGCAGTTACTCGGGACAGTGGAGCTATGGCTACACCTTC. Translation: CASSYSGQWSYGYTF.

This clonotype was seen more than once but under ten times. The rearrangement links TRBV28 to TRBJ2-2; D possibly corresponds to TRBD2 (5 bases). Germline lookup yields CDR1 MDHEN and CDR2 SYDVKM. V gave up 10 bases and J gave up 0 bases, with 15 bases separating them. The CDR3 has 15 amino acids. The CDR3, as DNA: TGTGCCACCAAGAGGGAGCCCACGAACACCGGGGAGCTGTTTTTT. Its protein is CATKREPTNTGELFF. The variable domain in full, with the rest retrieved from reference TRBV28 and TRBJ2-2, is DVKVTQSSRYLVKRTGEKVFLECVQDMDHENMFWYRQDPGLGLRLIYFSYDVKMKEKGDIPEGYSVSREKKERFSLILESASTNQTSMYLCATKREPTNTGELFFGEGSRLTVL.

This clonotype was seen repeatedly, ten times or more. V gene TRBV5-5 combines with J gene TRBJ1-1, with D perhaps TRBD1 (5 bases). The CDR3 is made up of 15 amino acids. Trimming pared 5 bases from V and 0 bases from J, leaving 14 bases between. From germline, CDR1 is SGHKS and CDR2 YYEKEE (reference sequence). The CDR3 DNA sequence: TGTGCCAGCAGTTTAGGGGCAGGGTTGAACACTGAAGCTTTCTTT. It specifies CASSLGAGLNTEAFF. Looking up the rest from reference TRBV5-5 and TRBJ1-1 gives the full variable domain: DAGVTQSPTHLIKTRGQQVTLRCSPISGHKSVSWYQQVLGQGPQFIFQYYEKEERGRGNFPDRFSARQFPNYSSELNVNALLLGDSALYLCASSLGAGLNTEAFFGQGTRLTVV.

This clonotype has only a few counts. CDR3 sequence (DNA): TGTGCCAGCAGCTTAGGGGGCTTCCACGAGCAGTACTTC. Protein product: CASSLGGFHEQYF. The genes are TRBV7-9 and TRBJ2-7, with D possibly matching TRBD1 (5 bases). The CDR3 is 13 amino acids. Germline values: CDR1 SEHNR, CDR2 FQNEAQ (reference sequence). With 1 base removed from V and 5 bases from J, the gap between germline ends came to 9 bases.

The CDR3 DNA sequence: TGTGCCAGCAGTTACCCCATGGACAGAGGGCATGGCTACACCTTC. Translated: CASSYPMDRGHGYTF. The V call is TRBV6-6, the J call TRBJ1-2, with D possibly being TRBD1 (6 bases). The V gene lost 2 bases and the J gene lost 6 bases, with 16 bases spanning the gap. Germline CDR1 reads MNHNY; CDR2 reads SVGAGI (reference sequence). The CDR3 length is 15 residues.

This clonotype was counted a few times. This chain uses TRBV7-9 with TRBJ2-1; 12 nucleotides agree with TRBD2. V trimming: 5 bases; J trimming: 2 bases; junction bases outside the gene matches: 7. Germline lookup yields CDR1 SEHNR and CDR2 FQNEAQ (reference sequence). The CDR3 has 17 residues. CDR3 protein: CASSPKGLAGPYNEQFF. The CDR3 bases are TGTGCCAGCAGCCCCAAAGGACTAGCGGGACCCTACAATGAGCAGTTCTTC.

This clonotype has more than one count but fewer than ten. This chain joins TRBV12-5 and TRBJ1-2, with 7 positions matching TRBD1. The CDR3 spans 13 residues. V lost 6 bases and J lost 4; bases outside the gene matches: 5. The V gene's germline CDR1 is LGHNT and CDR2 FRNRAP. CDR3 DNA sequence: TGTGCTAGTGGCCCTGACAGGGCCTATGGCTACACCTTC. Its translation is CASGPDRAYGYTF.

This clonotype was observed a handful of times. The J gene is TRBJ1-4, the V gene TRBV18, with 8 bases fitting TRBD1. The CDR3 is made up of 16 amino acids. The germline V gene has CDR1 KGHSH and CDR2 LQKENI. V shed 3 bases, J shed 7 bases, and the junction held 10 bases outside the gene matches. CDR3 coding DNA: TGTGCCAGCTCACCCTTCGGGACAGGACCGGGTGAAAAACTGTTTTTT. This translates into CASSPFGTGPGEKLFF.

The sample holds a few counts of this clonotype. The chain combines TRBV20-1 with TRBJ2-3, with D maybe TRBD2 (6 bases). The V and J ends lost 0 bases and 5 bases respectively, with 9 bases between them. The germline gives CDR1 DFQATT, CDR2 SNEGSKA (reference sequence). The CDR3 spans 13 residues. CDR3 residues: CSAREVAEDTQYF. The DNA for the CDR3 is TGCAGTGCTAGAGAGGTAGCGGAAGATACGCAGTATTTT.

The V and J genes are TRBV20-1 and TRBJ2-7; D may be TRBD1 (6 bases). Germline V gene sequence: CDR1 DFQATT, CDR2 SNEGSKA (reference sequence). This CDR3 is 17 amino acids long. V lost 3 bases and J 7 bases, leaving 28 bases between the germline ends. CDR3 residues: CSARGPFKEGVLREQYF. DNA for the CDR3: TGCAGTGCTAGGGGGCCTTTTAAAGAGGGGGTTCTGAGGGAGCAGTACTTC.

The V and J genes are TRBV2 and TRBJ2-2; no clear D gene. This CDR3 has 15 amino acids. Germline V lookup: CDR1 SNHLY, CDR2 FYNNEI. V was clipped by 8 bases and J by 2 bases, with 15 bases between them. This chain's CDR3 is CASQRELLNTGELFF. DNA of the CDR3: TGTGCCAGCCAAAGGGAACTCCTAAACACCGGGGAGCTGTTTTTT.

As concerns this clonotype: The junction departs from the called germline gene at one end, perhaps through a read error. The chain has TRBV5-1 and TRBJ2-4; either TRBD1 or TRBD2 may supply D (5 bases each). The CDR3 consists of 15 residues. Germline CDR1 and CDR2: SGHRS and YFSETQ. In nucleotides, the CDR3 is TGCGCCAGCAGCTCAGGGACCCCAGCCAAAAACATTCAGTGCTTC. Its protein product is CASSSGTPAKNIQCF.

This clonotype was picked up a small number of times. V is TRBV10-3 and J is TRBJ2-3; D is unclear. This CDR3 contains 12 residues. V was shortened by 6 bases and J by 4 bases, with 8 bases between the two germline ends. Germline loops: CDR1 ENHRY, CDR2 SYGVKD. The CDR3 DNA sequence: TGTGCCATCAGGTATATAGCAGATACGCAGTATTTT. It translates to CAIRYIADTQYF.

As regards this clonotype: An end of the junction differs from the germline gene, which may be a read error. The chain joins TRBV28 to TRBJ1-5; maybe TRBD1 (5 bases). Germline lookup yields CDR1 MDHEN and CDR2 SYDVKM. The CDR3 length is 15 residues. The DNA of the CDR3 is TGTGCCAGCTGTTTTCTCGGGCCAGGGAATCAGCCCCAGCATTTT. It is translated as CASCFLGPGNQPQHF.